The subject of this entry is one T cell receptor beta chain. Other nucleotide sequences from this sample produce the same CDR3. This sample was included in a study of blood T cell repertoires in COVID-19. About the research overall: Sites in the United States, Italy and Spain provided acute and convalescent COVID-19 samples. PBMCs, B-cell-depleted T cells, or T cells provided the cDNA or gDNA that made up the material.

Methods used by the authors: Reference gene primer amplification gave estimated nucleated cell counts. Profiling relied on immunoSEQ multiplex PCR, and the TCRdb table lists in-frame clones only, not all of them. V, J and clone size reflect that table, while D and trimming were determined from the DNA. The data show 65,000 to 85,000 clones, with roughly 80% seen just once and 18% held by the top ten. V was clipped by 3 bases and J by 2 bases, with 11 bases between them. The CDR3 runs to 14 residues. Germline CDR1 SGHRS, CDR2 YFSETQ. The TCR sequence derives from a woman aged 55-70 years with acute or convalescent COVID-19. This chain joins TRBV5-1 and TRBJ1-1; weak D call: TRBD1 (5 bases). Sequencing input: peripheral blood. The CDR3 here is CASSSGTANTEAFF. In DNA, the CDR3 is TGCGCCAGCAGCTCAGGGACTGCTAACACTGAAGCTTTCTTT.